This entry features one TCR beta chain sequence. Naive CD8 cells were CD45RO-negative, positively selected for CCR7, excluding terminally differentiated effector memory CD45RA+ cells. Clones were read by immunoSEQ multiplex PCR, and TCRdb kept only the in-frame ones, dropping some. The sample holds some 630,000 clones, about 95% seen once. Germline CDR1 reads MNHNS; CDR2 reads SASEGT. Unmatched junction bases numbered 8, after V lost 4 bases and J lost 0 bases. CDR3 length: 17 amino acids. This sample is drawn from a study of shared clonotypes between healthy human individuals. J is TRBJ1-5 and V is TRBV6-1; 8 bases are a match to TRBD1. Specimen: naive CD8+ T cells sorted from blood. This sequence was found in a woman aged 25 to 39 in good health. CDR3 nucleotide sequence: TGTGCCAGCAGTGGGGGACAGGTCAGAGATAGCAATCAGCCCCAGCATTTT. As protein: CASSGGQVRDSNQPQHF.